This T cell receptor beta chain was sequenced in a study of beta chain features in type 1 diabetes. Per germline, CDR1 SGHRS and CDR2 YFSETQ. Trimming took off 3 bases at V and 4 bases at J, with 12 bases between the two ends. CDR3 length: 14 residues. Findings and caveats of the study: Moderately but significantly shorter TCRB CDR3s were found in Type 1 diabetes patients in all four CD4+ subsets.

The sequenced template was cDNA made from the entire isolated RNA. Profiling relied on immunoSEQ multiplex PCR, and the TCRdb table lists in-frame clones only, not all of them. Of 600,000 to 750,000 clones listed, 9.5% to 15% were seen once; the top ten hold over 0.1%. This clone was seen a few times. Its antigen is not identified. The source of this sequence is a man aged 25 to 40 with type 1 diabetes. Sequencing was performed on naive CD4+ T cells from blood. The V and J genes are TRBV5-1 and TRBJ2-3, with a weak D call TRBD1 (5 bases). CDR3 bases: TGCGCCAGCAGCTCCCCCCAGGGCTCAGATACGCAGTATTTT. Protein: CASSSPQGSDTQYF.